The next 32 T cell receptor beta chains were all read from a single sample in a study of blood T cells in healthy people across ages. PCR was performed a second time for about 7 to 12 cycles using a sample-barcoded 5' primer and a J-beta primer mix. TCRdb processed the 5' RACE reads anew with MiXCR; each CDR3 protein has one entry. The repertoire holds hundreds of thousands of distinct CDR3 sequences, with under 25% as singletons. The sample was blood. These receptor sequences come from a man aged 65-85 years in good health.

V and J are TRBV9 and TRBJ2-5, with 10 bases fitting TRBD2. CDR3 length: 15 amino acids. Germline trimming cut 4 bases from V and 2 bases from J; bases unmatched to any gene: 5. Germline V lookup: CDR1 SGDLS, CDR2 YYNGEE. The CDR3 protein is CASSYSGRTQETQYF. For the CDR3, the DNA is TGTGCCAGCAGCTATAGCGGGAGGACTCAAGAGACCCAGTACTTC. The variable domain in full, with the rest retrieved from reference TRBV9 and TRBJ2-5, is DSGVTQTPKHLITATGQRVTLRCSPRSGDLSVYWYQQSLDQGLQFLIQYYNGEERAKGNILERFSAQQFPDLHSELNLSSLELGDSALYFCASSYSGRTQETQYFGPGTRLLVL.

The table lists this clonotype with a few counts. The chain employs TRBV20-1 and TRBJ2-3; possible D gene TRBD2, 6 bases. The germline V gene encodes CDR1 DFQATT and CDR2 SNEGSKA (reference sequence). The CDR3 covers 13 residues. The ends were cut back, 3 bases at V and 11 bases at J, with 18 bases in the middle. CDR3: CSARGLAIWGQYF. CDR3 DNA: TGCAGTGCTAGGGGTCTAGCGATCTGGGGGCAGTATTTT.

This clonotype was counted ten times or more. The rearrangement uses TRBV12-3 or TRBV12-4 and TRBJ2-5, with 9 bases that match TRBD1. The DNA matches TRBJ2-1 better at its end, which makes the J call doubtful. There are 13 residues in the CDR3. The CDR3 is CASSNRGPNEQFF. CDR3 in DNA: TGTGCCAGCAGCAACAGGGGGCCCAATGAGCAGTTCTTC.

The sample holds a few counts of this clonotype. V usage is TRBV5-6 and J usage is TRBJ2-4, with 7 bases aligning to TRBD1. Germline loops: CDR1 SGHDT, CDR2 YYEEEE. The CDR3 extends over 13 amino acids. Trimming cost V 5 bases and J 8 bases; bases outside gene matches: 7. The CDR3 sequence: CASRPGTEDIQYF. The CDR3 region has the DNA TGTGCCAGCAGACCCGGGACAGAAGACATTCAGTACTTC.

This clonotype was detected only a few times. The chain uses TRBV4-2 and TRBJ2-1; D remains unclear. Germline-derived CDR1 and CDR2 are LGHNA and YNFKEQ. V was clipped by 0 bases and J by 8 bases, with 14 bases between them. This CDR3 contains 15 residues. This chain's CDR3 is CASSQDWSRLDEQFF. CDR3 nucleotide sequence: TGTGCCAGCAGCCAAGATTGGAGTAGGTTGGATGAGCAGTTCTTC.

J is TRBJ2-4 and V is TRBV6-6; 16 nucleotides match TRBD2. J was trimmed by 6 bases and V by 9 bases; bases with no gene match: 2. The CDR3 loop spans 14 amino acids. Per the germline V gene, CDR1 is MNHNY and CDR2 is SVGAGI (reference sequence). The CDR3: CASGTSGRGNIQYF. The CDR3 DNA reads as TGTGCCAGTGGGACTAGCGGGAGGGGAAACATTCAGTACTTC.

The rearrangement joins TRBV25-1 to TRBJ2-6, with 9 bases identical to TRBD1. The CDR3 spans 17 residues. Trimming at V came to 4 bases and at J to 0 bases, leaving 4 bases not matched to a gene. The germline CDR1 and CDR2 sequences are MGHDK and SYGVNS. The CDR3: CASSGTGALSGANVLTF. The CDR3 DNA reads TGTGCCAGCAGTGGGACAGGGGCCCTCTCTGGGGCCAACGTCCTGACTTTC.

This clonotype was counted between two and nine times. This rearrangement joins TRBV2 to TRBJ2-6; 9 bases line up with TRBD1. J was trimmed by 2 bases and V by 5 bases; bases with no gene match: 4. The CDR3 has 16 residues. Germline CDR1 is SNHLY and CDR2 is FYNNEI. The CDR3 sequence: CASSPGTGTGANVLTF. CDR3 nucleotides: TGTGCCAGCAGTCCCGGGACAGGGACTGGGGCCAACGTCCTGACTTTC. Filled out from reference TRBV2 and TRBJ2-6, the complete variable domain reads EPEVTQTPSHQVTQMGQEVILRCVPISNHLYFYWYRQILGQKVEFLVSFYNNEISEKSEIFDDQFSVERPDGSNFTLKIRSTKLEDSAMYFCASSPGTGTGANVLTFGAGSRLTVL.

This clonotype was detected ten times or more. One end of the junction does not line up with germline, which may come from a read error. This chain uses TRBV9 with TRBJ2-7, with D possibly TRBD2 on 6 matching bases. The germline V gene has CDR1 SGDLS and CDR2 YYNGEE. The CDR3 extends over 11 amino acids. CDR3 coding DNA: TGCGCCAGCAGCGCGGGGTACGAGCAGTACTTC. This encodes CASSAGYEQYF. The variable domain in full, completed from reference TRBV9 and TRBJ2-7, reads DSGVTQTPKHLITATGQRVTLRCSPRSGDLSVYWYQQSLDQGLQFLIQYYNGEERAKGNILERFSAQQFPDLHSELNLSSLELGDSALYFCASSAGYEQYFGPGTRLTVT.

V gene TRBV2 combines with J gene TRBJ2-1, with TRBD2 matching over 8 bases. The CDR3 extends over 16 amino acids. V trimming: 4 bases; J trimming: 3 bases; junction bases outside the gene matches: 8. Germline V gene lookup returns CDR1 SNHLY and CDR2 FYNNEI. The CDR3 loop reads CASSASGTRDYNEQFF. The CDR3 nucleotides read TGTGCCAGCAGTGCCTCCGGGACTAGGGACTACAATGAGCAGTTCTTC. The whole variable domain, remainder taken from reference TRBV2 and TRBJ2-1, is EPEVTQTPSHQVTQMGQEVILRCVPISNHLYFYWYRQILGQKVEFLVSFYNNEISEKSEIFDDQFSVERPDGSNFTLKIRSTKLEDSAMYFCASSASGTRDYNEQFFGPGTRLTVL.

The chain uses TRBV20-1 and TRBJ2-1, with 15 bases fitting TRBD2. V was pared by 5 bases and J by 1 base, with 0 bases of the junction left unmatched. CDR1 DFQATT and CDR2 SNEGSKA come from the germline V gene (reference sequence). This CDR3 spans 15 amino acids. In DNA form, the CDR3 reads TGCAGTGCTGGGACTAGCGGGAGGTCCTACAATGAGCAGTTCTTC. It specifies CSAGTSGRSYNEQFF.

The chain is built from TRBV12-3 or TRBV12-4 and TRBJ2-1; TRBD1 aligns across 7 bases. V lost 2 bases, J lost 1 base, and 2 bases stayed unmatched. CDR3 length: 15 residues. The CDR3 nucleotides read TGTGCCAGCAGTTTACAGGGGGATTCCTACAATGAGCAGTTCTTC. It encodes CASSLQGDSYNEQFF.

This chain connects TRBV20-1 to TRBJ2-5; perhaps TRBD1 as D (5 bases). The better agreement between TRBJ2-1 and the DNA end casts doubt on the J call. This CDR3 has 13 residues. Germline V gives CDR1 DFQATT, CDR2 SNEGSKA (reference sequence). This CDR3 reads CSARGQGLDEQFF. CDR3 DNA sequence: TGCAGTGCTAGAGGGCAGGGTCTGGATGAGCAGTTCTTC.

The chain combines TRBV20-1 with TRBJ2-3; D gene ambiguous. This CDR3 is built from 11 residues. V shed 1 base and J shed 4 bases, with 3 bases lying between them. The germline CDR1 and CDR2 sequences are DFQATT and SNEGSKA (reference sequence). For the CDR3, the DNA is TGCAGTGCTAGAGCGGCAGATACGCAGTATTTT. This codes for CSARAADTQYF.

This chain joins TRBV28 and TRBJ2-7, with TRBD1 as a possible D gene (5 bases). The germline V gene encodes CDR1 MDHEN and CDR2 SYDVKM. V was shortened by 1 base and J by 6 bases, with 7 bases between the two germline ends. CDR3 length equals 12 residues. The CDR3 region is CASSLSRAEQYF. The CDR3 coding sequence is TGTGCCAGCAGTTTATCCAGGGCCGAGCAGTACTTC.

The genes are TRBV5-1 and TRBJ2-3; 9 bases map to TRBD2. J lost 4 bases, V lost 5 bases, and 5 bases had no gene match. This CDR3 contains 14 residues. Germline values: CDR1 SGHRS, CDR2 YFSETQ. The CDR3 loop reads CASRIAGASDTQYF. The CDR3 DNA reads as TGCGCCAGCAGAATAGCGGGAGCTTCAGATACGCAGTATTTT. Looking up the rest from reference TRBV5-1 and TRBJ2-3 gives the full variable domain: KAGVTQTPRYLIKTRGQQVTLSCSPISGHRSVSWYQQTPGQGLQFLFEYFSETQRNKGNFPGRFSGRQFSNSRSEMNVSTLELGDSALYLCASRIAGASDTQYFGPGTRLTVL.

In its sample, this clonotype was seen a few times. This chain joins TRBV20-1 and TRBJ1-5; a weak D match, TRBD1 (5 bases). V was pared by 3 bases and J by 4 bases, with 13 bases between. CDR1 is DFQATT and CDR2 is SNEGSKA in the germline V gene (reference sequence). The CDR3 length is 14 residues. CDR3 loop: CSARGLGTNQPQHF. CDR3 nucleotide sequence: TGCAGTGCTAGGGGGCTGGGAACTAATCAGCCCCAGCATTTT.

The V and J genes are TRBV5-5 and TRBJ1-4, with 7 bases identical to TRBD1. The length of the CDR3 is 14 residues. The J segment lost 7 bases and the V segment lost 5 bases, leaving 8 bases of the junction unmatched. CDR1 is SGHKS and CDR2 is YYEKEE in the germline V gene (reference sequence). The CDR3 region has the DNA TGTGCCAGCAGTCTACAGGGGATTGGTGAAAAACTGTTTTTT. The encoded protein is CASSLQGIGEKLFF.

This clonotype appeared a few times. The V call is TRBV5-1, the J call TRBJ2-6; D ambiguous. Germline V gene sequence: CDR1 SGHRS, CDR2 YFSETQ. The CDR3 covers 16 residues. Deletions cut 4 bases from V and 0 bases from J, with 11 bases between. CDR3 sequence reads: CASSPAVGSGANVLTF. CDR3 nucleotides: TGCGCCAGCAGCCCTGCGGTCGGCTCTGGGGCCAACGTCCTGACTTTC. Supplemented by reference TRBV5-1 and TRBJ2-6, the full variable domain reads KAGVTQTPRYLIKTRGQQVTLSCSPISGHRSVSWYQQTPGQGLQFLFEYFSETQRNKGNFPGRFSGRQFSNSRSEMNVSTLELGDSALYLCASSPAVGSGANVLTFGAGSRLTVL.

This clonotype was seen a handful of times. The J gene is TRBJ2-5, the V gene TRBV29-1, with D perhaps matching TRBD1 or TRBD2 (5 bases each). Trimming cost V 3 bases and J 6 bases, with 8 bases left between them. The germline V gene has CDR1 SQVTM and CDR2 ANQGSEA. This CDR3 region has 11 residues. CDR3 residues: CSVDGGQTQYF. In DNA form, the CDR3 reads TGCAGCGTTGATGGGGGACAGACCCAGTACTTC.

This clonotype appeared many times. This chain connects TRBV20-1 to TRBJ2-3; no clear D gene. CDR3 length: 12 residues. The V end lost 0 bases, the J end lost 9 bases, and 10 bases lay between the germline ends. Germline V gives CDR1 DFQATT, CDR2 SNEGSKA (reference sequence). CDR3 nucleotide sequence: TGCAGTGCTAGAGACCTTTTGGAGACGCAGTATTTT. Residues: CSARDLLETQYF.

The chain has TRBV25-1 and TRBJ2-3; TRBD2 agrees at 9 bases. Germline V gene data show CDR1 as MGHDK and CDR2 as SYGVNS. This CDR3 is 20 amino acids long. V lost 0 bases, J lost 8 bases, and 21 bases stayed unmatched. CDR3 in amino acids: CASSEYWLAGTRPSPFTQYF. Written as DNA, the CDR3 is TGTGCCAGCAGTGAATATTGGCTAGCGGGGACCCGTCCCTCCCCTTTTACGCAGTATTTT.

This sequence joins TRBV20-1 and TRBJ1-2; a possible D gene is TRBD1 (5 bases). The CDR3 is 12 amino acids. Germline V gene sequence: CDR1 DFQATT, CDR2 SNEGSKA (reference sequence). V was cut by 7 bases and J by 1 base, with 10 bases left in between. The CDR3 DNA reads as TGCAGTGTACCCGACAGTAACTATGGCTACACCTTC. Translation: CSVPDSNYGYTF.

The rearrangement joins TRBV11-2 to TRBJ2-5, with D possibly matching TRBD1 (6 bases). This CDR3 comprises 13 residues. Per germline, CDR1 SGHAT and CDR2 FQNNGV. The V end was cut by 5 bases, the J end by 4 bases, with 11 bases between. The CDR3 DNA is TGTGCCAGCAGCCGGGGACACGCAGAGACCCAGTACTTC. Residues: CASSRGHAETQYF.

This clonotype was detected a few times. The genes are TRBV3-1 and TRBJ2-7; maybe TRBD1 (6 bases). V lost 3 bases and J 2 bases, leaving 11 bases between the germline ends. This CDR3 is built from 14 residues. CDR1 and CDR2 (germline): LGHDT, YNNKEL (reference sequence). CDR3 loop: CASSHQGKTYEQYF. Here the CDR3 DNA reads TGTGCCAGCAGCCATCAGGGGAAAACCTACGAGCAGTACTTC.

This clonotype was observed a handful of times. The rearrangement uses TRBV24-1 and TRBJ2-5; D unresolved. The end of the DNA is better explained by TRBJ2-1, so the J call may be wrong. Per germline, CDR1 KGHDR and CDR2 SFDVKD. The CDR3 is made up of 12 amino acids. Here the CDR3 reads CATSDLVGEQFF. Here the CDR3 DNA reads TGTGCCACCAGTGATCTCGTGGGTGAGCAGTTCTTC.

This chain joins TRBV20-1 and TRBJ2-2, with D possibly being TRBD1 (6 bases). The CDR3 length is 15 residues. Germline CDR1 and CDR2: DFQATT and SNEGSKA (reference sequence). Trimming shortened V by 6 bases and J by 4 bases, and 18 bases separated the two germline ends. Written as DNA, the CDR3 is TGCAGTGCCCCTAACAGGGCCTCTCCCACCGGGGAGCTGTTTTTT. Protein product: CSAPNRASPTGELFF.

This clonotype was counted many times. In DNA form, the CDR3 reads TGTGCCAGCAGGCGGATCCTGAACAATGAGCAGTTCTTC. This codes for CASRRILNNEQFF. The chain is built from TRBV27 and TRBJ2-1; D not certain. This CDR3 comprises 13 residues. V shed 6 bases and J shed 5 bases, with 11 bases lying between them. Looked up from germline, CDR1 is MNHEY and CDR2 is SMNVEV (reference sequence).

This clonotype has a handful of counts. The chain carries TRBV24-1 and TRBJ2-5, with 8 bases aligning to TRBD1. The J call may be wrong; the DNA end is better matched by TRBJ2-1. This CDR3 spans 13 amino acids. Germline CDR1 reads KGHDR; CDR2 reads SFDVKD. The CDR3 DNA reads TGTGCCAGCCGGGACAGGTTTTACAATGAGCAGTTCTTC. This translates into CASRDRFYNEQFF.

The sample holds a few counts of this clonotype. This chain joins TRBV24-1 and TRBJ2-2, with TRBD2 identical over 14 bases. Trimming at V came to 2 bases and at J to 6 bases, leaving 7 bases not matched to a gene. CDR3 size: 18 residues. Germline loops: CDR1 KGHDR, CDR2 SFDVKD. The CDR3 region is CATSDSTSGRASAGELFF. The DNA for the CDR3 is TGTGCCACCAGTGATTCGACTAGCGGGAGGGCCTCAGCCGGGGAGCTGTTTTTT.

The J gene is TRBJ2-3, the V gene TRBV5-1; D may be TRBD2 (5 bases). Between the trimmed V and J ends, which lost 1 base and 6 bases, there was a span of 12 bases. The CDR3 contains 14 residues. The V gene's germline CDR1 is SGHRS and CDR2 YFSETQ. DNA for the CDR3: TGCGCCAGCAGCTTGCGAGGGAGAGCGGATACGCAGTATTTT. Translating it yields CASSLRGRADTQYF. Combining the CDR3 with reference TRBV5-1 and TRBJ2-3 gives the whole variable domain KAGVTQTPRYLIKTRGQQVTLSCSPISGHRSVSWYQQTPGQGLQFLFEYFSETQRNKGNFPGRFSGRQFSNSRSEMNVSTLELGDSALYLCASSLRGRADTQYFGPGTRLTVL.

The chain uses TRBV20-1 and TRBJ2-1; perhaps TRBD2 as D (5 bases). Germline V CDR1 and CDR2: DFQATT, SNEGSKA (reference sequence). With 5 bases removed from V and 1 base from J, the gap between germline ends came to 15 bases. The CDR3 extends over 15 amino acids. In DNA form, the CDR3 reads TGCAGTGCTCCAGAGGGTCTGCAGTCCTACAATGAGCAGTTCTTC. Protein sequence: CSAPEGLQSYNEQFF.